Listed here is a single T cell receptor beta chain. Its antigen is currently unknown. This entry belongs to a study of T cells expressing NK-cell markers. Overall study context: Eight donors were sequenced, seven testing HCMV-seropositive and one testing seronegative. General study points: Clones of NKG2C+ T cells that had expanded were of unclear HCMV specificity. The contribution of dominant NKG2C+ clonotypes to CD8+ T cells in about six donors was about 1.0-7.5%.

Reanalyzing the 5' RACE reads, TCRdb keeps one entry per CDR3 protein, without DNA. The ten most abundant clones cover roughly 5.5% of a sample with 300,000 to 450,000 distinct CDR3 sequences. Germline V gene lookup returns CDR1 MNHEY and CDR2 SVGEGT. The CDR3 has 14 residues. The receptor was derived from a man aged 18 to 69 in good health. The rearrangement joins TRBV6-2 or TRBV6-3 to TRBJ2-3; no DNA is available, so the TRBD2 call from TCRdb remains unchecked. Sequencing used blood T cells: a sorted CD56 or NKG2C T cell subset, CD4+ or CD8+ T cells, or bulk PBMC T cells (not recorded which). CDR3 amino acids: CASRQPGPTDTQYF.